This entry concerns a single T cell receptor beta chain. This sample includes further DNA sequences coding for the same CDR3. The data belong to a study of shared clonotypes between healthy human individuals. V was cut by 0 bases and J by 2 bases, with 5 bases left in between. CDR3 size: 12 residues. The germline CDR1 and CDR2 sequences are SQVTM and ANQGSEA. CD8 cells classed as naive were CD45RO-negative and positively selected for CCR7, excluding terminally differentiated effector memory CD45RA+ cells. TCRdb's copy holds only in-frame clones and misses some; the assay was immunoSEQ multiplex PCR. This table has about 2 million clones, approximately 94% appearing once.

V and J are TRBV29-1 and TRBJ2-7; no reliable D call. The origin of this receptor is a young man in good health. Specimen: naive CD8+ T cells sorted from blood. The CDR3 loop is CSVEDLAYEQYF. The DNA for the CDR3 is TGCAGCGTTGAAGATCTGGCCTACGAGCAGTACTTC.